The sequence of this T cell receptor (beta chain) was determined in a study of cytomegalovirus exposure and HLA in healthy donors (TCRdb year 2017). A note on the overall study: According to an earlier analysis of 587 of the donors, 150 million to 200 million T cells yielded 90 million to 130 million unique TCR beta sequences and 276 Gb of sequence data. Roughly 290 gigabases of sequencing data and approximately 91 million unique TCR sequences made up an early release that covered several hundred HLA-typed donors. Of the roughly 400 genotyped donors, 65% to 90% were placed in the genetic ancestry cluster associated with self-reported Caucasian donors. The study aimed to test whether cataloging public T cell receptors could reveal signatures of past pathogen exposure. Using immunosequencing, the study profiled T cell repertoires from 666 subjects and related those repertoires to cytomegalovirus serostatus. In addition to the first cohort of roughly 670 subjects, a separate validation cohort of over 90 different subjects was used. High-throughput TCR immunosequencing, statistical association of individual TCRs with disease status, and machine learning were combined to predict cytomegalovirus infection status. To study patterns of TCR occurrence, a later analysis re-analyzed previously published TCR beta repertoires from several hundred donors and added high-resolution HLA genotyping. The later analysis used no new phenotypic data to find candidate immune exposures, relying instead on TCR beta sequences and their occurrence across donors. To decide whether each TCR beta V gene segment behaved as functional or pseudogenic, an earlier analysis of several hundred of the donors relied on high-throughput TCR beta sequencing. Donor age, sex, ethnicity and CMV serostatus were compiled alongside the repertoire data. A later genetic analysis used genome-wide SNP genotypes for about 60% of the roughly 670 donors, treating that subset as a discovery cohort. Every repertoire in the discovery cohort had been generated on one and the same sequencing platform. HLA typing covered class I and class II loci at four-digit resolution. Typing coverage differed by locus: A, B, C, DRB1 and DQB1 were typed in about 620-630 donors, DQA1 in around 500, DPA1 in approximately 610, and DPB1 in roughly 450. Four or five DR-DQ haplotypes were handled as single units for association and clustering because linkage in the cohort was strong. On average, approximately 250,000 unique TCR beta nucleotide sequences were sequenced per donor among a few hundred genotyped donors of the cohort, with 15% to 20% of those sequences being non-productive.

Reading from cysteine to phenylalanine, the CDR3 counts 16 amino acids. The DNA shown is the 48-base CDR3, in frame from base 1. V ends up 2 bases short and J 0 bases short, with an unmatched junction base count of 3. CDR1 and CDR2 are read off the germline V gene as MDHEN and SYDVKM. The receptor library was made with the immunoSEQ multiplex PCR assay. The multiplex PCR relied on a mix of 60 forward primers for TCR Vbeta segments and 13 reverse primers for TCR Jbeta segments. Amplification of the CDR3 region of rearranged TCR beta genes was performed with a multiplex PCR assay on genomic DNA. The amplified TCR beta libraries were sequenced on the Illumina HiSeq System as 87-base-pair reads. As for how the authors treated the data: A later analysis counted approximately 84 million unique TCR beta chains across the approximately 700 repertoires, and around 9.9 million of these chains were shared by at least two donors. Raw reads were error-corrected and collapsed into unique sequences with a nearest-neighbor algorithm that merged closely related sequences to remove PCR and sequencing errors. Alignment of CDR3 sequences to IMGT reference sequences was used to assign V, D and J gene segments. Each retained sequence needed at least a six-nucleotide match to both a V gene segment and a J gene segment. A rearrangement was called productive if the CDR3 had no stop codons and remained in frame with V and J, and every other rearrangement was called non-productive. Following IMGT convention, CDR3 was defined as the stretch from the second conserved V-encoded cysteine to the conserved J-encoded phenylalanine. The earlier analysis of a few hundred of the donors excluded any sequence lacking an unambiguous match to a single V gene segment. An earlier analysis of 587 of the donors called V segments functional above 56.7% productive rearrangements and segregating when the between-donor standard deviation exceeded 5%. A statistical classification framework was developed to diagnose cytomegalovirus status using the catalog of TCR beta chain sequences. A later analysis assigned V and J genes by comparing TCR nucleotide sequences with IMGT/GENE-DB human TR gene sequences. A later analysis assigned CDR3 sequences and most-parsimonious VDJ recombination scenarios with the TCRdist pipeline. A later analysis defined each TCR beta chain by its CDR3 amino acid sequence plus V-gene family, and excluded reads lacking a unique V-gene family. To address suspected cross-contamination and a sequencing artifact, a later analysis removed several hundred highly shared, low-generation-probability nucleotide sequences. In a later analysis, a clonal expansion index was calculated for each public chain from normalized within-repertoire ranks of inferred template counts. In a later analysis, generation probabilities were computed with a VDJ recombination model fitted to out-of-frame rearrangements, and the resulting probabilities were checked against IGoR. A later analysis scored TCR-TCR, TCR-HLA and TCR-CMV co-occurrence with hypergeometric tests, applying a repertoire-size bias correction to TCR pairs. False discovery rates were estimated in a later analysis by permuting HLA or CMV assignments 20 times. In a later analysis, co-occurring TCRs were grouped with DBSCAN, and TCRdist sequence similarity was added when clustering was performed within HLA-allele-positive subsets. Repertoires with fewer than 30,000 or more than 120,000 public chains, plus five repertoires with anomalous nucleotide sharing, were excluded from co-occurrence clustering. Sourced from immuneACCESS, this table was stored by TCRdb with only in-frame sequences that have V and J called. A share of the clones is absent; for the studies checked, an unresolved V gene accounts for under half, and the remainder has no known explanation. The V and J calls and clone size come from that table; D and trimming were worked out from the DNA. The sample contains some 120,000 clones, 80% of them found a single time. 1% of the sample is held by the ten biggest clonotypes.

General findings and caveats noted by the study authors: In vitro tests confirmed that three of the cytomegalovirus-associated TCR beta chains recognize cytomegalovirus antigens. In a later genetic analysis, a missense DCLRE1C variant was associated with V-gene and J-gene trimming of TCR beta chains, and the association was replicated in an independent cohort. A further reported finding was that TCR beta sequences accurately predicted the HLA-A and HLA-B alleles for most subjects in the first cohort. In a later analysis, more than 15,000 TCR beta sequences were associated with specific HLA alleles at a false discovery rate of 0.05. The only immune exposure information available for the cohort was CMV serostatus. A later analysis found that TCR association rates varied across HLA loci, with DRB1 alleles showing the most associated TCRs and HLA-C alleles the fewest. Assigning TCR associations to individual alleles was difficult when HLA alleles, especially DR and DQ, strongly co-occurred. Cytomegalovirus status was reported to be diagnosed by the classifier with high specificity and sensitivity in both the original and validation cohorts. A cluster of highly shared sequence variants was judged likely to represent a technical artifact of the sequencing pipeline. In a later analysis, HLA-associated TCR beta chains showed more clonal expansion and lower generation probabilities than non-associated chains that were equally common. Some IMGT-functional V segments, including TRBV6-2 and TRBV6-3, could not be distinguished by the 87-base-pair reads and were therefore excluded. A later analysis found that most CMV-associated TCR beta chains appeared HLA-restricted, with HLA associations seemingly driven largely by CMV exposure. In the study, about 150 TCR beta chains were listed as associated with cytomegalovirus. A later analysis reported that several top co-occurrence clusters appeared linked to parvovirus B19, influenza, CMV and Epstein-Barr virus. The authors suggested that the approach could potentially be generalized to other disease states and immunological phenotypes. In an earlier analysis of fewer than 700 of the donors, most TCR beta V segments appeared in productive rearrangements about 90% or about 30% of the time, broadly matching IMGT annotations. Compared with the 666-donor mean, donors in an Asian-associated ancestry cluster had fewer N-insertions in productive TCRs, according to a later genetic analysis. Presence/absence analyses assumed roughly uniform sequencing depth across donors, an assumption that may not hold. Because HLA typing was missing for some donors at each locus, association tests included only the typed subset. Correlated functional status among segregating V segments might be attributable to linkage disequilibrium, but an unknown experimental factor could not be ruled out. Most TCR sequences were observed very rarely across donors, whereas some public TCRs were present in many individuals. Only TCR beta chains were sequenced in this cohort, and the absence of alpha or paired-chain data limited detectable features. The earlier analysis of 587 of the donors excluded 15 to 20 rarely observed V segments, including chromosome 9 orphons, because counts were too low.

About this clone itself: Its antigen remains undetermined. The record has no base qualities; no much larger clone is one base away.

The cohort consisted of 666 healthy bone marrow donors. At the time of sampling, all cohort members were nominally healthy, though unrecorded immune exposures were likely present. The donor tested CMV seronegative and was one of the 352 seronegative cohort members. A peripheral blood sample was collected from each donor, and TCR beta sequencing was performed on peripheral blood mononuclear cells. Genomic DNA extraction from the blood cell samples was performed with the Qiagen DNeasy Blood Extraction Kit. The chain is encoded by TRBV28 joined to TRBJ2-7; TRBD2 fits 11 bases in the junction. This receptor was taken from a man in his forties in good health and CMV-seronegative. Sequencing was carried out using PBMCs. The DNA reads TGTGCCAGCAGTTTAGCCGGGACTAGCGGCTCCTACGAGCAGTACTTC. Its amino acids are CASSLAGTSGSYEQYF. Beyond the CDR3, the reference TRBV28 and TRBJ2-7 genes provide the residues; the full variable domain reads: DVKVTQSSRYLVKRTGEKVFLECVQDMDHENMFWYRQDPGLGLRLIYFSYDVKMKEKGDIPEGYSVSREKKERFSLILESASTNQTSMYLCASSLAGTSGSYEQYFGPGTRLTVT.